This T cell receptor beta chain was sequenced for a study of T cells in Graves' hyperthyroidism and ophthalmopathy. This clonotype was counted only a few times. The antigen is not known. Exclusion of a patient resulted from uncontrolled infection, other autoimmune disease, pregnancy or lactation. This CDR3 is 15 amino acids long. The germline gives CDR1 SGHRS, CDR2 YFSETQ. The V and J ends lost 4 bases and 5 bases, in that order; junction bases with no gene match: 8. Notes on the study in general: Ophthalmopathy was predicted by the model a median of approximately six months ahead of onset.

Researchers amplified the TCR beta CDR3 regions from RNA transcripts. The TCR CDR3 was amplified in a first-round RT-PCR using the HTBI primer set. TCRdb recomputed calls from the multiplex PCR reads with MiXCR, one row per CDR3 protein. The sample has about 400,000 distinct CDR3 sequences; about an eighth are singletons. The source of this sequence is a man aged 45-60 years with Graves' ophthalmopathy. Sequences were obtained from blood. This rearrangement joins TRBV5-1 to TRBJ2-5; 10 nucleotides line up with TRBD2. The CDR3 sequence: CASSLRTSGAETQYF. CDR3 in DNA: TGCGCCAGCAGCCTCCGGACTAGCGGCGCCGAGACCCAGTACTTC.